A single sample is the source of the 9 T cell receptor beta chains below, sequenced in a study of blood T cell repertoires in COVID-19. Profiled with immunoSEQ multiplex PCR; TCRdb holds only in-frame clones, not every one. The sample lists about 200,000 clones, nearly 90% seen once, with about 4% in the top ten. The sequencing input was PBMCs or T cells enriched from blood (not recorded which). The receptor source for this set is a woman between 25 and 40 years old with acute COVID-19.

This chain uses TRBV13 with TRBJ2-3; D possibly corresponds to TRBD2 (7 bases). The CDR3 extends over 14 amino acids. The ends were cut back, 7 bases at V and 0 bases at J, with 11 bases in the middle. Germline lookup yields CDR1 PRHDT and CDR2 FYEKMQ (reference sequence). The CDR3 DNA reads TGTGCCAGCACCGGGGGGCCTAGCACAGATACGCAGTATTTT. Translation: CASTGGPSTDTQYF.

The chain links TRBV5-1 to TRBJ2-1, with D possibly TRBD1 on 6 matching bases. The CDR3 runs to 14 residues. V was clipped by 1 base and J by 6 bases, with 11 bases between them. CDR1 SGHRS and CDR2 YFSETQ come from the germline V gene. As DNA, the CDR3 is TGCGCCAGCAGCTTGCTACAGGGTGGCAATGAGCAGTTCTTC. It encodes CASSLLQGGNEQFF.

The chain combines TRBV19 with TRBJ2-1; D may be TRBD1 (5 bases). The germline V gene encodes CDR1 LNHDA and CDR2 SQIVND (reference sequence). Between the trimmed V and J ends, which lost 6 bases and 8 bases, there was a span of 20 bases. The CDR3 is made up of 15 amino acids. The CDR3 DNA is TGTGCCAGTAGAGACAGCCCCAATACAGGCGATGAGCAGTTCTTC. Protein sequence: CASRDSPNTGDEQFF. Complete variable domain (other parts from reference TRBV19 and TRBJ2-1): DGGITQSPKYLFRKEGQNVTLSCEQNLNHDAMYWYRQDPGQGLRLIYYSQIVNDFQKGDIAEGYSVSREKKESFPLTVTSAQKNPTAFYLCASRDSPNTGDEQFFGPGTRLTVL.

The V and J genes are TRBV7-2 and TRBJ2-7; 10 bases fit TRBD2. CDR1 and CDR2 (germline): SGHTA, FQGNSA. Trimming took 1 base from V and 5 from J; bases not matched to a gene: 5. The CDR3 is 15 amino acids. The CDR3 sequence is CASSLELAGRHEQYF. The CDR3, as DNA: TGTGCCAGCAGCTTAGAACTAGCGGGGAGGCACGAGCAGTACTTC.

The chain has TRBV5-4 and TRBJ1-2; D gene unclear. The germline V and J ends were trimmed by 3 bases and 8 bases, with 17 bases remaining between them. The CDR3 is made up of 14 amino acids. Germline CDR1 is SGHNT and CDR2 is YYREEE (reference sequence). The CDR3 spells CASSSYERVWGYTF. Here the CDR3 DNA reads TGTGCCAGCAGCTCCTATGAGCGAGTGTGGGGCTACACCTTC.

The chain joins TRBV5-1 to TRBJ1-6; TRBD1 is a possible D gene (6 bases). Between the trimmed V and J ends, which lost 1 base and 8 bases, there was a span of 10 bases. Germline CDR1 reads SGHRS; CDR2 reads YFSETQ. This CDR3 region has 14 residues. The CDR3 here is CASSLSGADSPLHF. The CDR3 bases are TGCGCCAGCAGCTTGTCAGGGGCCGATTCACCCCTCCACTTT.

The rearrangement links TRBV19 to TRBJ2-3; maybe TRBD2 (6 bases). CDR3 size: 14 residues. The V gene's germline CDR1 is LNHDA and CDR2 SQIVND (reference sequence). V gave up 9 bases and J gave up 1 base, with 14 bases separating them. In nucleotides, the CDR3 is TGTGCCAGCCGGGACTTCGTCGGCACAGATACGCAGTATTTT. Encoded protein: CASRDFVGTDTQYF.

V and J are TRBV3-1 (or the pseudogene TRBV3-2) and TRBJ1-5; D possibly corresponds to TRBD1 (5 bases). Germline values: CDR1 LGHDT, CDR2 YNNKEL (reference sequence). The CDR3 has 13 residues. V dropped 6 bases and J dropped 6 bases, with 12 bases sitting between them. The CDR3 here is CASSINGGQPQHF. The CDR3 coding sequence is TGTGCCAGCAGTATTAACGGGGGTCAGCCCCAGCATTTT.

The chain couples TRBV2 to TRBJ2-4, with D perhaps matching TRBD2 (7 bases). Trimming removed 2 bases at V and 7 bases at J, with 12 bases between. CDR1 is SNHLY, CDR2 FYNNEI, per germline. The CDR3 loop spans 14 amino acids. The CDR3 spells CASSEWGGGNIQYF. As DNA, the CDR3 is TGTGCCAGCAGTGAATGGGGGGGCGGGAACATTCAGTACTTC.